This passage covers 27 T cell receptor beta chains from one sample sequenced in a study of patients with pleural tuberculosis. TCRdb processed the reads anew with MiXCR; each CDR3 protein has one entry. The sample records just under 30,000 distinct CDR3 sequences, 15% to 20% being singletons. Sequencing was done on a sample of peripheral blood. The source is a human donor with pleural tuberculosis.

The chain carries TRBV6-2 or TRBV6-3 and TRBJ2-1; TRBD2 matches 13 bases. J lost 8 bases, V lost 8 bases, and 9 bases had no gene match. Germline CDR1 MNHEY, CDR2 SVGEGT. The CDR3 contains 15 residues. In nucleotides, the CDR3 is TGTGCCAGCGGAGGACTAGCGGGAGTAGTGTATGAGCAGTTCTTC. It codes for CASGGLAGVVYEQFF.

For this clonotype: This clone may be a read error of a much larger clone one base away. V usage is TRBV5-5 and J usage is TRBJ2-7; tentative D call: TRBD2 (5 bases). V was pared by 0 bases and J by 5 bases, with 15 bases between. The CDR3 totals 15 residues. CDR1 is SGHKS, CDR2 YYEKEE, per germline (reference sequence). The CDR3, as DNA: TGTGCCAGCAGCTTGGCAGCGGAGGCGTGGGACGAGCAGTACTTC. It translates to CASSLAAEAWDEQYF.

This clonotype was recorded at least ten times. The chain carries TRBV19 and TRBJ1-2, with D tentatively TRBD1 (5 bases). The germline V and J ends were trimmed by 3 bases and 4 bases, with 15 bases remaining between them. The CDR3 loop spans 15 amino acids. The germline V gene has CDR1 LNHDA and CDR2 SQIVND (reference sequence). CDR3 sequence (DNA): TGTGCCAGTAGTATGGTCCGCAGTGGGACCTATGGCTACACCTTC. Protein sequence: CASSMVRSGTYGYTF.

This clonotype was counted many times. The rearrangement joins TRBV5-6 to TRBJ2-1, with 8 bases lining up with TRBD2. Germline-derived CDR1 and CDR2 are SGHDT and YYEEEE. The CDR3 consists of 16 residues. J gave up 7 bases and V 1 base, and 10 bases lay outside the gene matches. The CDR3 protein is CASSLRPAGDRNEQFF. The CDR3 DNA is TGTGCCAGCAGCTTGAGACCAGCGGGAGACAGGAATGAGCAGTTCTTC.

This clonotype was observed at least ten times. This chain links TRBV5-5 with TRBJ2-1; tentative D call: TRBD2 (6 bases). The CDR3 covers 16 residues. V lost 3 bases and J 1 base, leaving 14 bases between the germline ends. Germline CDR1 and CDR2: SGHKS and YYEKEE (reference sequence). The CDR3 protein is CASSSLTRQSYNEQFF. CDR3 coding DNA: TGTGCCAGCAGCTCCCTGACTAGACAGTCCTACAATGAGCAGTTCTTC.

This clonotype was detected ten times or more. This rearrangement joins TRBV20-1 to TRBJ1-5; 10 positions match TRBD1. The CDR3 runs to 15 residues. V lost 5 bases, J lost 7 bases, and 11 bases stayed unmatched. CDR1 and CDR2 from the germline V gene are DFQATT and SNEGSKA (reference sequence). This CDR3 is CSAQRQGAWGQPQHF. The CDR3 region has the DNA TGCAGTGCTCAGAGACAGGGGGCATGGGGGCAGCCCCAGCATTTT.

The table lists this clonotype with many counts. The chain links TRBV3-1 to TRBJ2-3; the match to TRBD2 covers 9 bases. This CDR3 spans 15 amino acids. V shed 4 bases and J 3 bases; nucleotides not matched to a gene: 5. Looked up from germline, CDR1 is LGHDT and CDR2 is YNNKEL (reference sequence). DNA of the CDR3: TGTGCCAGCAGCCCGTTAGCGGGAGTTACAGATACGCAGTATTTT. The encoded protein is CASSPLAGVTDTQYF.

This clonotype is medium-sized within its sample. V gene TRBV6-5 combines with J gene TRBJ2-1; D unresolved. CDR3 length: 15 amino acids. The ends were cut back, 2 bases at V and 5 bases at J, with 13 bases in the middle. CDR1 is MNHEY, CDR2 SVGAGI, per germline. CDR3 protein: CASSYPGLGNNEQFF. For the CDR3, the DNA is TGTGCCAGCAGTTACCCTGGCCTAGGGAACAATGAGCAGTTCTTC.

This clonotype has ten or more counts. The chain carries TRBV7-9 and TRBJ1-4; the D is unclear. CDR3 size: 14 residues. Germline V gives CDR1 SEHNR, CDR2 FQNEAQ (reference sequence). Trimming stripped 2 bases from V and 5 bases from J, with 9 bases between. In nucleotides, the CDR3 is TGTGCCAGCAGCTTATCGACGGTCAATGAAAAACTGTTTTTT. This encodes CASSLSTVNEKLFF.

This clonotype was counted ten times or more. The CDR3 DNA sequence: TGTGCCAGCAGCTCGAGGGGCGGACCTAACACTGAAGCTTTCTTT. Translation: CASSSRGGPNTEAFF. J is TRBJ1-1 and V is TRBV9, with D maybe TRBD1 (5 bases). The CDR3 has 15 amino acids. Germline loops: CDR1 SGDLS, CDR2 YYNGEE. V was clipped by 4 bases and J by 2 bases, with 15 bases between them.

As regards this clonotype: The junction departs from the called germline gene at one end, perhaps through a read error. This chain joins TRBV7-9 and TRBJ1-1; 7 bases align to TRBD1. Germline V gene sequence: CDR1 SEHNR, CDR2 FQNEAQ (reference sequence). The CDR3 spans 13 residues. The CDR3 spells CASSYDRVTEASF. In DNA form, the CDR3 reads TGTGCCAGCAGCTACGACAGGGTCACTGAAGCCTCCTTT.

The table lists this clonotype with many counts. V and J are TRBV18 and TRBJ1-1; maybe TRBD1 (6 bases). V gave up 4 bases and J gave up 3 bases, with 15 bases separating them. The germline gives CDR1 KGHSH, CDR2 LQKENI. This CDR3 is built from 15 residues. Here the CDR3 DNA reads TGTGCCAGCTCACTAGACAGGCTTGGGTACACTGAAGCTTTCTTT. Amino acids: CASSLDRLGYTEAFF.

This clonotype was seen many times. The chain carries TRBV10-3 and TRBJ1-2; D might be TRBD1 (6 bases). V lost 5 bases and J 4 bases, leaving 11 bases between the germline ends. The CDR3 is 13 amino acids. CDR1 and CDR2 from the germline V gene are ENHRY and SYGVKD. DNA of the CDR3: TGTGCCATCAGTCTGGACAGCATCTATGGCTACACCTTC. Encoded protein: CAISLDSIYGYTF.

This clonotype was seen at least ten times. The rearrangement joins TRBV4-1 to TRBJ1-6; D might be TRBD1 (6 bases). Germline V gene data show CDR1 as MGHRA and CDR2 as YSYEKL. The V and J ends lost 2 bases and 5 bases respectively, with 16 bases between them. This CDR3 spans 17 amino acids. The CDR3 reads CASSQQIGGWDNSPLHF. The CDR3 coding sequence is TGCGCCAGCAGCCAACAAATAGGGGGTTGGGATAATTCACCCCTCCACTTT.

V usage is TRBV28 and J usage is TRBJ1-1; 7 bases align to TRBD1. V dropped 8 bases and J dropped 3; count of bases not matched to a gene: 9. This CDR3 comprises 14 residues. Looked up from germline, CDR1 is MDHEN and CDR2 is SYDVKM. The chain's CDR3 is CASHRTGADTEAFF. The CDR3 DNA reads as TGTGCCAGCCACCGAACAGGGGCGGACACTGAAGCTTTCTTT.

This clonotype has ten or more counts. The chain links TRBV29-1 to TRBJ2-1, with D perhaps TRBD1 or TRBD2 (6 bases each). The CDR3 loop spans 13 amino acids. Germline V gene data show CDR1 as SQVTM and CDR2 as ANQGSEA. The CDR3 coding sequence is TGCACCGGGGGAACAGGGACGGGCAATGAGCAGTTCTTC. This translates into CTGGTGTGNEQFF.

This clonotype has ten or more counts. The chain recombines TRBV4-1 with TRBJ2-7; a possible D gene is TRBD2 (6 bases). The V gene lost 5 bases and the J gene lost 6 bases, with 20 bases spanning the gap. The CDR3 spans 15 residues. The germline V gene has CDR1 MGHRA and CDR2 YSYEKL. The CDR3 sequence: CASSYAGTASLEQYF. As DNA, the CDR3 is TGCGCCAGCAGCTATGCAGGGACTGCTTCCCTCGAGCAGTACTTC.

In its sample, this clonotype was seen many times. The J gene is TRBJ2-1, the V gene TRBV6-6; 10 bases align to TRBD2. The V segment lost 2 bases and the J segment 7 bases; nucleotides outside the gene matches: 11. Germline V gives CDR1 MNHNY, CDR2 SVGAGI (reference sequence). The CDR3 has 17 amino acids. CDR3 region: CASSYGAGGRWSNEQFF. CDR3 nucleotides: TGTGCCAGCAGTTACGGAGCGGGAGGGAGATGGTCGAATGAGCAGTTCTTC.

The rearrangement uses TRBV5-1 and TRBJ2-1, with 7 bases aligning to TRBD2. CDR1 and CDR2 from the germline V gene are SGHRS and YFSETQ. CDR3 length: 13 amino acids. The ends lost 4 bases at V and 11 bases at J; junction bases unmatched: 9. CDR3 sequence: CASSPVEAGKQFF. Here the CDR3 DNA reads TGCGCCAGCAGCCCCGTCGAAGCGGGGAAGCAGTTCTTC.

There are many counts of this clonotype. The V gene is TRBV5-1, the J gene TRBJ1-1; D is undetermined. The CDR3 length is 16 residues. Trimming took off 4 bases at V and 0 bases at J, with 16 bases between the two ends. Germline-derived CDR1 and CDR2 are SGHRS and YFSETQ. CDR3 nucleotides: TGCGCCAGCAGCATTGGGGATTTTATCATGAACACTGAAGCTTTCTTT. It codes for CASSIGDFIMNTEAFF. The whole variable domain, remainder taken from reference TRBV5-1 and TRBJ1-1, is KAGVTQTPRYLIKTRGQQVTLSCSPISGHRSVSWYQQTPGQGLQFLFEYFSETQRNKGNFPGRFSGRQFSNSRSEMNVSTLELGDSALYLCASSIGDFIMNTEAFFGQGTRLTVV.

This clonotype was seen at least ten times. The CDR3 DNA reads as TGTGCCGGACGAAGTACATCGAACACTGAAGCTTTCTTT. It yields the protein CAGRSTSNTEAFF. The genes are TRBV6-1 and TRBJ1-1; D remains ambiguous. The CDR3 loop spans 13 amino acids. CDR1 is MNHNS, CDR2 SASEGT, per germline. Trimming stripped 11 bases from V and 1 base from J, with 14 bases between.

This chain links TRBV6-1 with TRBJ2-1; D uncertain. The CDR3 sequence is 14 residues long. The ends were cut back, 1 base at V and 6 bases at J, with 10 bases in the middle. CDR1 MNHNS and CDR2 SASEGT come from the germline V gene. CDR3 in DNA: TGTGCCAGCAGTGAAGGGTACAGAAGCAATGAGCAGTTCTTC. This translates into CASSEGYRSNEQFF.

This clonotype is medium-sized. CDR3 loop: CASSPHQGMGTEAFF. The CDR3 region has the DNA TGTGCCAGCAGTCCTCATCAGGGGATGGGCACTGAAGCTTTCTTT. The V gene is TRBV28, the J gene TRBJ1-1; possible D gene TRBD1, 6 bases. Trimming pared 5 bases from V and 4 bases from J, leaving 17 bases between. Per germline, CDR1 MDHEN and CDR2 SYDVKM. The CDR3 has 15 amino acids.

This clonotype was seen at least ten times. The CDR3 reads CASSVTQRTAYGYTF. CDR3 sequence (DNA): TGTGCCAGCAGTGTGACTCAGAGAACCGCTTATGGCTACACCTTC. V and J are TRBV2 and TRBJ1-2, with D unresolved. The germline CDR1 and CDR2 sequences are SNHLY and FYNNEI. V was clipped by 4 bases and J by 5 bases, with 17 bases between them. The CDR3 loop spans 15 amino acids. Full variable domain (missing parts from reference TRBV2 and TRBJ1-2): EPEVTQTPSHQVTQMGQEVILRCVPISNHLYFYWYRQILGQKVEFLVSFYNNEISEKSEIFDDQFSVERPDGSNFTLKIRSTKLEDSAMYFCASSVTQRTAYGYTFGSGTRLTVV.

This clonotype was seen repeatedly, ten times or more. The chain has TRBV7-9 and TRBJ2-7; D may correspond to TRBD1 or TRBD2 (5 bases each). The CDR3 consists of 12 residues. V was trimmed by 5 bases and J by 4 bases, leaving 9 bases between them. Germline loops: CDR1 SEHNR, CDR2 FQNEAQ (reference sequence). CDR3 protein: CASSGTDYEQYF. The CDR3 nucleotides are TGTGCCAGCAGCGGGACCGATTACGAGCAGTACTTC.

This clonotype has a handful of counts. The chain couples TRBV5-1 to TRBJ2-7; D remains unclear. CDR1 and CDR2 (germline): SGHRS, YFSETQ. The ends were cut back, 0 bases at V and 6 bases at J, with 10 bases in the middle. The CDR3 sequence is 13 residues long. CDR3 residues: CASSLDLATEQYF. In DNA form, the CDR3 reads TGCGCCAGCAGCTTGGACCTGGCTACCGAGCAGTACTTC.

The table lists this clonotype with many counts. The rearrangement uses TRBV12-3 or TRBV12-4 and TRBJ1-5; weak D call: TRBD1 (6 bases). V lost 3 bases to trimming and J lost 2 bases, with 11 bases between them. This CDR3 region has 15 residues. The CDR3 loop reads CASSLKAGGNQPQHF. The DNA for the CDR3 is TGTGCCAGCAGTTTGAAGGCAGGGGGCAATCAGCCCCAGCATTTT.